The present T cell receptor beta chain was sequenced within a study of T cell changes during pregnancy in multiple sclerosis. CDR1 and CDR2 (germline): MNHEY, SVGAGI. With V trimmed by 6 bases and J by 5 bases, 7 bases remained unmatched. The CDR3 has 15 residues. Here immunoSEQ multiplex PCR was the method, and the copy in TCRdb shows in-frame clones only, minus some. The sample includes some 26,000 clones, roughly nine tenths seen only once; the top ten take approximately 0.55%. The source is a female donor in good health, enrolled as a control in a pregnancy study. The sample was CD4+ T cells from peripheral blood mononuclear cells, taken in the first trimester of pregnancy. The chain couples TRBV6-5 to TRBJ2-1; TRBD2 agrees at 10 bases. The CDR3 nucleotides read TGTGCCAGCAGAAGACGACTAGCGGGTGACAATGAGCAGTTCTTC. This sequence encodes CASRRRLAGDNEQFF.